These 24 T cell receptor beta chains share one sample of origin, sequenced in a study of identifying expanded T cells in peripheral blood. Assay used: immunoSEQ multiplex PCR; TCRdb lists only in-frame clones, some missing. The sample contains 75,000 to 95,000 clones, approximately 89% of which appear only once. Sequenced: blood. The receptors come from a person between 18 and 70 years old in good health.

V and J are TRBV30 and TRBJ1-1; no clear D gene. With 1 base removed from V and 5 bases from J, the gap between germline ends came to 8 bases. CDR1 and CDR2 from the germline V gene are GTSNPN and SVGIG (reference sequence). The CDR3 spans 12 residues. The CDR3 sequence is CAWSATTTEAFF. CDR3 in DNA: TGTGCCTGGAGTGCAACGACGACTGAAGCTTTCTTT. Based on the CDR3 plus reference TRBV30 and TRBJ1-1, the full variable domain is SQTIHQWPATLVQPVGSPLSLECTVEGTSNPNLYWYRQAAGRGLQLLFYSVGIGQISSEVPQNLSASRPQDRQFILSSKKLLLSDSGFYLCAWSATTTEAFFGQGTRLTVV.

This sequence joins TRBV4-2 and TRBJ1-2; D not resolved. This CDR3 region has 14 residues. V lost 0 bases and J lost 3, with 8 bases in between. Germline loops: CDR1 LGHNA, CDR2 YNFKEQ. The CDR3 nucleotides read TGTGCCAGCAGCCAAGACGCGGCAGACTATGGCTACACCTTC. Translated, it gives CASSQDAADYGYTF.

The gene calls are TRBV5-4 and TRBJ2-3; 10 nucleotides match TRBD2. This CDR3 contains 16 residues. With V trimmed by 3 bases and J by 5 bases, 9 bases remained unmatched. CDR1 is SGHNT and CDR2 is YYREEE in the germline V gene (reference sequence). The CDR3 DNA follows: TGTGCCAGCAGCTCGCCCCAAAGCGGGAGGGTAGATACGCAGTATTTT. This translates into CASSSPQSGRVDTQYF. The full variable domain, its missing parts supplied by reference TRBV5-4 and TRBJ2-3, is ETGVTQSPTHLIKTRGQQVTLRCSSQSGHNTVSWYQQALGQGPQFIFQYYREEENGRGNFPPRFSGLQFPNYSSELNVNALELDDSALYLCASSSPQSGRVDTQYFGPGTRLTVL.

V gene TRBV13 combines with J gene TRBJ2-7, with a weak D call TRBD2 (6 bases). CDR1 is PRHDT and CDR2 is FYEKMQ in the germline V gene (reference sequence). CDR3 length equals 15 residues. V dropped 0 bases and J dropped 0 bases, with 9 bases sitting between them. The CDR3 is CASSLGRGSSYEQYF. The DNA for the CDR3 is TGTGCCAGCAGCTTAGGGCGGGGAAGCTCCTACGAGCAGTACTTC.

This clone was recorded once. The chain links TRBV9 to TRBJ2-6; possible D gene TRBD2, 8 bases. This CDR3 contains 18 residues. The germline V gene encodes CDR1 SGDLS and CDR2 YYNGEE. V lost 3 bases to trimming and J lost 1 base, with 17 bases between them. The CDR3 region is CASSAGGTDLSGANVLTF. The CDR3 DNA is TGTGCCAGCAGCGCGGGGGGGACAGACCTTTCTGGGGCCAACGTCCTGACTTTC.

The CDR3 reads CASSRRLRGGSGNTIYF. The CDR3 DNA sequence: TGTGCCAGCAGCAGGCGCTTGCGGGGTGGCTCTGGAAACACCATATATTTT. This rearrangement joins TRBV21-1 to TRBJ1-3. TRBV21-1 is described as a pseudogene. The CDR3 has 17 residues.

This clone is a singleton in its sample. The chain carries TRBV12-5 and TRBJ1-1, with D uncertain. Trimming took 2 bases from V and 6 from J, leaving 13 bases between them. Germline V gene lookup returns CDR1 LGHNT and CDR2 FRNRAP. The CDR3 loop spans 14 amino acids. CDR3 amino acids: CASGLSSGRAEAFF. The CDR3 DNA follows: TGTGCTAGTGGTTTGTCAAGCGGACGGGCTGAAGCTTTCTTT.

The CDR3 region is CASSPRTDPPGEQYF. The CDR3 nucleotides are TGTGCCAGCAGCCCCCGGACAGACCCTCCGGGGGAGCAGTACTTC. V gene TRBV21-1 combines with J gene TRBJ2-7; no DNA check was done on the table's D call, TRBD1. TRBV21-1 is designated a pseudogene. This CDR3 is built from 15 residues.

V usage is TRBV6-6 and J usage is TRBJ1-2; D unclear. The CDR3 extends over 13 amino acids. The V gene's germline CDR1 is MNHNY and CDR2 SVGAGI (reference sequence). V lost 5 bases to trimming and J lost 1 base, with 8 bases between them. CDR3 loop: CASSPTDNYGYTF. As DNA, the CDR3 is TGTGCCAGCAGTCCGACGGATAACTATGGCTACACCTTC.

The chain recombines TRBV7-8 with TRBJ2-5; no clear D gene. The V end was cut by 0 bases, the J end by 2 bases, with 7 bases between. This CDR3 is 14 amino acids long. The germline CDR1 and CDR2 sequences are SGHVS and FQNEAQ. CDR3 nucleotides: TGTGCCAGCAGCTTAGCGACCGTACAAGAGACCCAGTACTTC. The encoded protein is CASSLATVQETQYF.

The genes are TRBV4-2 and TRBJ2-7, with 10 bases identical to TRBD2. The V gene end was trimmed by 0 bases and the J gene end by 2 bases; junction bases not matched to a gene: 7. CDR1 and CDR2 (germline): LGHNA, YNFKEQ. CDR3 size: 17 residues. For the CDR3, the DNA is TGTGCCAGCAGCCAAGATCTACTAGCGGGATCTACCTACGAGCAGTACTTC. This translates into CASSQDLLAGSTYEQYF.

The V call is TRBV4-1, the J call TRBJ1-1; a weak D match, TRBD1 (5 bases). In germline, CDR1 is MGHRA, CDR2 YSYEKL. Trimming pared 0 bases from V and 4 bases from J, leaving 12 bases between. This CDR3 is built from 15 residues. The CDR3 nucleotides are TGCGCCAGCAGCCAAGATCAGGATAGGGGCACTGAAGCTTTCTTT. Its protein product is CASSQDQDRGTEAFF.

The chain is built from TRBV4-1 and TRBJ2-7; 8 nucleotides align to TRBD1. V shed 1 base and J 2 bases; nucleotides not matched to a gene: 4. Germline V lookup: CDR1 MGHRA, CDR2 YSYEKL. CDR3 length equals 15 residues. In nucleotides, the CDR3 is TGCGCCAGCAGCCAAGCAGGGACAGGAGCCTACGAGCAGTACTTC. Amino acid sequence: CASSQAGTGAYEQYF.

Here the CDR3 DNA reads TGTGCCAGCAGTTACGCCTCCACCCTCACCTACGAGCAGTACTTC. Protein product: CASSYASTLTYEQYF. The J gene is TRBJ2-7, the V gene TRBV6-5; D unclear. The germline V gene has CDR1 MNHEY and CDR2 SVGAGI. There are 15 residues in the CDR3. The ends were cut back, 2 bases at V and 2 bases at J, with 13 bases in the middle.

The chain is built from TRBV5-4 and TRBJ1-2; D may be TRBD1 (5 bases). The germline V gene has CDR1 SGHNT and CDR2 YYREEE (reference sequence). CDR3 length: 15 residues. Trimming took 0 bases from V and 1 from J, leaving 10 bases between them. CDR3 protein: CASSLEIGGNYGYTF. CDR3 nucleotides: TGTGCCAGCAGCTTGGAGATTGGGGGTAACTATGGCTACACCTTC.

The CDR3 region has the DNA TGTGCCAGCAGCTTAGGCCCGACTTGGGGGGCGAGCGGCTACACCTTC. The encoded protein is CASSLGPTWGASGYTF. V and J are TRBV7-2 and TRBJ1-2, with D tentatively TRBD1 (6 bases). The CDR3 is 16 residues long. V was clipped by 1 base and J by 8 bases, with 20 bases between them. Germline CDR1 reads SGHTA; CDR2 reads FQGNSA.

The J gene is TRBJ2-5, the V gene TRBV2; TRBD2 agrees at 13 bases. Losses at the gene ends were 6 bases for V and 4 bases for J; bases not matched to a gene: 5. The CDR3 has 15 amino acids. The germline CDR1 and CDR2 sequences are SNHLY and FYNNEI. CDR3 nucleotides: TGTGCCAGCAGGGAGGGACTAGCGGGGAGAGAGACCCAGTACTTC. The encoded protein is CASREGLAGRETQYF.

This clone was seen only a few times. V and J are TRBV7-2 and TRBJ2-1; 12 bases align to TRBD2. V gave up 5 bases and J gave up 2 bases; unmatched junction bases: 4. Germline lookup yields CDR1 SGHTA and CDR2 FQGNSA. The CDR3 sequence is 16 residues long. As DNA, the CDR3 is TGTGCCAGCAGCAGACTAGCGGGAGAAACCTACAATGAGCAGTTCTTC. Amino acid sequence: CASSRLAGETYNEQFF.

This sequence joins TRBV11-2 and TRBJ2-5; D gene ambiguous. Germline values: CDR1 SGHAT, CDR2 FQNNGV. V was trimmed by 1 base and J by 5 bases, leaving 11 bases between them. The CDR3 extends over 14 amino acids. This chain's CDR3 is CASSLVDARETQYF. CDR3 bases: TGTGCCAGCAGCTTAGTTGATGCCCGGGAGACCCAGTACTTC.

The V and J genes are TRBV6-6 and TRBJ2-2; D might be TRBD2 (5 bases). This CDR3 spans 14 amino acids. Deletions cut 2 bases from V and 5 bases from J, with 9 bases between. CDR1 is MNHNY, CDR2 SVGAGI, per germline (reference sequence). The CDR3, as DNA: TGTGCCAGCAGTTACGAGGGCTGGACCGGGGAGCTGTTTTTT. As protein: CASSYEGWTGELFF.

V is TRBV27 and J is TRBJ2-7; 10 bases agree with TRBD2. V lost 5 bases, J lost 0 bases, and 4 bases stayed unmatched. Per germline, CDR1 MNHEY and CDR2 SMNVEV (reference sequence). This CDR3 is 15 amino acids long. CDR3 nucleotide sequence: TGTGCCAGCAGTCTCAGCGGGAGGGCCTCCTACGAGCAGTACTTC. Translating gives CASSLSGRASYEQYF.

The chain employs TRBV7-2 and TRBJ2-7; D call uncertain. The CDR3 is 14 residues long. V lost 2 bases and J lost 0, with 8 bases in between. CDR1 and CDR2 from the germline V gene are SGHTA and FQGNSA. The CDR3, as DNA: TGTGCCAGCAGCTTATCTGGTGGCTCCTACGAGCAGTACTTC. It is translated as CASSLSGGSYEQYF.

This chain joins TRBV5-4 and TRBJ2-3, with 9 nucleotides matching TRBD2. V shed 0 bases and J 3 bases; nucleotides not matched to a gene: 5. The germline CDR1 and CDR2 sequences are SGHNT and YYREEE (reference sequence). This CDR3 is built from 16 residues. The CDR3 DNA follows: TGTGCCAGCAGCTTGGCCGGCGGGGGGGGGACAGATACGCAGTATTTT. The encoded protein is CASSLAGGGGTDTQYF.

This clone was observed once. CDR3 in amino acids: CASSDSRDTEAFF. The CDR3 DNA reads TGTGCCAGCTCCGATTCGAGGGACACTGAAGCTTTCTTT. The J gene is TRBJ1-1, the V gene TRBV18; D unresolved. Germline loops: CDR1 KGHSH, CDR2 LQKENI. V was clipped by 6 bases and J by 3 bases, with 11 bases between them. The CDR3 runs to 13 residues.